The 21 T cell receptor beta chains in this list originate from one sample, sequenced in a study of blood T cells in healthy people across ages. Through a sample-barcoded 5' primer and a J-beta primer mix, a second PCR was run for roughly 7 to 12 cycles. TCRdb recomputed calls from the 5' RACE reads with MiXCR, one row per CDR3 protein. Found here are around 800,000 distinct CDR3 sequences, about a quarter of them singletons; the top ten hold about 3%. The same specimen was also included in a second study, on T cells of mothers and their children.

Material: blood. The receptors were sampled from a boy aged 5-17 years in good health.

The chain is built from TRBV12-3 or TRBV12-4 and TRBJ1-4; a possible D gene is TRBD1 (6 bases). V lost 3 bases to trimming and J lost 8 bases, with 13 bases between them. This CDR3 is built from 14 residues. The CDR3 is CASSFRQVGEKLFF. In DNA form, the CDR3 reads TGTGCCAGCAGTTTCCGACAGGTTGGCGAAAAACTGTTTTTT.

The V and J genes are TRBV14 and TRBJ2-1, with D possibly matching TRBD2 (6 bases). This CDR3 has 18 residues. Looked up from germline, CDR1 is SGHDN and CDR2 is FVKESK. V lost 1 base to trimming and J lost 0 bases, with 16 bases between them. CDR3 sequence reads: CASSQARRARSSYNEQFF. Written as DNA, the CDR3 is TGTGCCAGCAGCCAAGCCCGGAGGGCCAGGAGCTCCTACAATGAGCAGTTCTTC.

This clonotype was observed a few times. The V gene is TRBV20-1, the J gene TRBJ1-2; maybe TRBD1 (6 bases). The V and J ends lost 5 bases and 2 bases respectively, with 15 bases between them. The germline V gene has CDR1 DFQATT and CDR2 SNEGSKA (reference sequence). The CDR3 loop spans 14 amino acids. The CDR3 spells CSAANRQGNYGYTF. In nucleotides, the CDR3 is TGCAGTGCTGCCAACAGGCAGGGGAACTATGGCTACACCTTC.

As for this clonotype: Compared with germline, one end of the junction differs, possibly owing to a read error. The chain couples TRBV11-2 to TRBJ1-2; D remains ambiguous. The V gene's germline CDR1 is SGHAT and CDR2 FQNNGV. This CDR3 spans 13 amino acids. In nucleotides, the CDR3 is TGTGCCGGCAGCATAACAGCTAACTATGGCTACACCTTC. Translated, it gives CAGSITANYGYTF.

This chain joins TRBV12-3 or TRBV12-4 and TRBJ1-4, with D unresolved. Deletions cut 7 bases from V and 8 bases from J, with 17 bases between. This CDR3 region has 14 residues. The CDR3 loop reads CASTPDPAGEKLFF. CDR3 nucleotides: TGTGCCAGCACCCCTGACCCTGCGGGGGAAAAACTGTTTTTT.

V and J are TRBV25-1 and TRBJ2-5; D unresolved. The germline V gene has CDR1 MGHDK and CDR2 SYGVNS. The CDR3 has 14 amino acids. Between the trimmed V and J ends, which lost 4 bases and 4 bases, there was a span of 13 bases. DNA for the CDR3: TGTGCCAGCAGTGGGTTTCCACGTTCAGAGACCCAGTACTTC. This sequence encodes CASSGFPRSETQYF.

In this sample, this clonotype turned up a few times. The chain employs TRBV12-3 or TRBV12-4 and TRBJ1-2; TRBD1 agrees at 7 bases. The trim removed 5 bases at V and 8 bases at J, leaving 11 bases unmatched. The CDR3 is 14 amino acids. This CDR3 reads CASSVFITGVGYTF. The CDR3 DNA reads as TGTGCCAGCAGTGTATTCATCACAGGGGTCGGCTACACCTTC.

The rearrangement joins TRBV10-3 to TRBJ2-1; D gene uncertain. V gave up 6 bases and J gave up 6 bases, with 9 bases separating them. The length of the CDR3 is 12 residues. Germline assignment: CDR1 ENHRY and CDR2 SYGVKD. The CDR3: CAISKDPNEQFF. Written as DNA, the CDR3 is TGTGCCATCAGCAAGGACCCCAATGAGCAGTTCTTC.

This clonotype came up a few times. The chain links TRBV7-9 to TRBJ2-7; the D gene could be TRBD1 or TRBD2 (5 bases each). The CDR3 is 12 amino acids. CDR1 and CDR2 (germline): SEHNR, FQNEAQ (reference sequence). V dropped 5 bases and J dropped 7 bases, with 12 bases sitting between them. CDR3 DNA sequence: TGTGCCAGCAGCGGGGACCCGGGTGAGCAGTACTTC. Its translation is CASSGDPGEQYF. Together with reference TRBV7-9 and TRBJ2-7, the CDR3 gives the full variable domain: DTGVSQNPRHKITKRGQNVTFRCDPISEHNRLYWYRQTLGQGPEFLTYFQNEAQLEKSRLLSDRFSAERPKGSFSTLEIQRTEQGDSAMYLCASSGDPGEQYFGPGTRLTVT.

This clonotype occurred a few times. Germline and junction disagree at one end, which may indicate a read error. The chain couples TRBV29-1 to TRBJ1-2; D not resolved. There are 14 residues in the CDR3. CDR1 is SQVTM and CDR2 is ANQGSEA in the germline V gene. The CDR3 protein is CGVELPGHVGGYTF. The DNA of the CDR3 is TGCGGCGTTGAATTGCCCGGGCACGTCGGGGGCTACACCTTC.

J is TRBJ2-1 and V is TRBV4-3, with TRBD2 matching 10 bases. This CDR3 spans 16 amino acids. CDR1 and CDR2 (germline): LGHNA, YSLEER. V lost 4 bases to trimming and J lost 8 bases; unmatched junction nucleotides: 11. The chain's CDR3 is CASSLLSGGAFYEQFF. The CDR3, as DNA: TGCGCCAGCAGCCTGTTGAGCGGGGGGGCTTTCTATGAGCAGTTCTTC.

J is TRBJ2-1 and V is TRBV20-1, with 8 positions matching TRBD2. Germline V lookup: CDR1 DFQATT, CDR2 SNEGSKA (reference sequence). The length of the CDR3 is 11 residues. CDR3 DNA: TGCAGCCGGACTAGCTTCGGTGAGCAGTTCTTC. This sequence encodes CSRTSFGEQFF.

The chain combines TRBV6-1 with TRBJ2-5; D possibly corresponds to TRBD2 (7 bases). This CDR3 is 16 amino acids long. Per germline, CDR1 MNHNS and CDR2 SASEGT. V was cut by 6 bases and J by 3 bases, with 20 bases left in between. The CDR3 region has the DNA TGTGCCAGCAGACCCTGGGGGGGCCCTCGGGAAGAGACCCAGTACTTC. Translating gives CASRPWGGPREETQYF.

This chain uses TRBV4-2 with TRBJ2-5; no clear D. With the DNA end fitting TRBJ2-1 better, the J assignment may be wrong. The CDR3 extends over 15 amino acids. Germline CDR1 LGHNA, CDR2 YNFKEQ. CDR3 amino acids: CASSQENSGFDEQFF. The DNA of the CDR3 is TGTGCCAGCAGCCAAGAAAATAGTGGGTTCGATGAGCAGTTCTTC.

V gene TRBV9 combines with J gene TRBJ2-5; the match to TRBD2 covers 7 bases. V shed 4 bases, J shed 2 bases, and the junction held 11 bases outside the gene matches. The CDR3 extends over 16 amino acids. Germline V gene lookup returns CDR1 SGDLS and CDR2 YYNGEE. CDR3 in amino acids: CASSSRARREQETQYF. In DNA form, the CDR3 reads TGTGCCAGCAGCTCCCGTGCTAGGCGGGAGCAAGAGACCCAGTACTTC.

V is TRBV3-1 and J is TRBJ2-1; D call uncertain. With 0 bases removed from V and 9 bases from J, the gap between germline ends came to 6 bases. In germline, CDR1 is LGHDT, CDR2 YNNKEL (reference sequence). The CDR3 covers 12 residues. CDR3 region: CASSQEGGEQFF. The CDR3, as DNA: TGTGCCAGCAGCCAAGAGGGTGGTGAGCAGTTCTTC.

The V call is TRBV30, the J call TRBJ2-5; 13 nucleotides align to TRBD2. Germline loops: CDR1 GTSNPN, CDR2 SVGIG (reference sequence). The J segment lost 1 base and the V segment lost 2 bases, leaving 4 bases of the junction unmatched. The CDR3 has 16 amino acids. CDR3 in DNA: TGTGCCTGGAGTCTGGGACTAGCGGGATTCCAAGAGACCCAGTACTTC. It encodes CAWSLGLAGFQETQYF.

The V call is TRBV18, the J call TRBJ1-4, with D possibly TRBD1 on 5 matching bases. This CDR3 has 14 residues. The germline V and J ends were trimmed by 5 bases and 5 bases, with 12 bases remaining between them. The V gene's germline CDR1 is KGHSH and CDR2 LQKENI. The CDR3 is CASSSQASNEKLFF. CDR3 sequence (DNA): TGTGCCAGCTCATCACAGGCCTCAAATGAAAAACTGTTTTTT.

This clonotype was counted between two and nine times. CDR3 in amino acids: CASSPLQGGSYNEQFF. The CDR3 DNA reads TGTGCCAGCAGTCCACTACAGGGGGGCTCCTACAATGAGCAGTTCTTC. The genes are TRBV7-3 and TRBJ2-1; TRBD1 agrees at 8 bases. Germline V CDR1 and CDR2: SGHTA, FQGTGA. Germline trimming cut 6 bases from V and 0 bases from J; bases unmatched to any gene: 7. The CDR3 length is 16 residues.

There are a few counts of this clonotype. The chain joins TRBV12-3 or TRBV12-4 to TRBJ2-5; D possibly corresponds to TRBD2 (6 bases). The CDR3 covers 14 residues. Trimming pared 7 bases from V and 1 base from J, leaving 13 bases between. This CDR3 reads CASTLGGTQETQYF. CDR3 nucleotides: TGTGCCAGCACCTTGGGGGGAACCCAAGAGACCCAGTACTTC.

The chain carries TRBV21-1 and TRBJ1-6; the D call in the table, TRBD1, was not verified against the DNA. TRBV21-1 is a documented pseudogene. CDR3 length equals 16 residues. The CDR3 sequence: CASSKGGQHRNSPLHF. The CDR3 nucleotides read TGTGCCAGCAGCAAGGGGGGACAGCATAGAAATTCACCCCTCCACTTT.